The source of this T cell receptor beta chain is a study of T cell responses to AZD1222 COVID-19 vaccine. Notes on the study in general: There were vaccine-associated CD4 TCRs across spike, dominant at 160-218 and 743-854. Once two AZD1222 doses were given, Spike-specific TCR breadth and depth went up. There were mostly white British donors and more females than males, and clonal diversity was possibly underestimated.

The CDR3 contains 16 residues. V shed 3 bases, J shed 6 bases, and the junction held 13 bases outside the gene matches. Germline CDR1 is SGDLS and CDR2 is YYNGEE. Using immunoSEQ multiplex PCR, the repertoire was profiled, and TCRdb retains in-frame clones only, with some absent. The sample records roughly 180,000 clones, over 90% being singletons. Worth noting for this clone: Its antigen is undetermined.

The sample in question was peripheral blood, obtained 28 days after the second AZD1222 dose. The rearrangement links TRBV9 to TRBJ2-7, with TRBD2 matching 9 bases. The receptor was derived from an adult who received the AZD1222 COVID-19 vaccine. CDR3 amino acids: CASSADVAGGRVEQYF. The CDR3 DNA reads TGTGCCAGCAGCGCCGACGTGGCGGGAGGGCGGGTCGAGCAGTACTTC.